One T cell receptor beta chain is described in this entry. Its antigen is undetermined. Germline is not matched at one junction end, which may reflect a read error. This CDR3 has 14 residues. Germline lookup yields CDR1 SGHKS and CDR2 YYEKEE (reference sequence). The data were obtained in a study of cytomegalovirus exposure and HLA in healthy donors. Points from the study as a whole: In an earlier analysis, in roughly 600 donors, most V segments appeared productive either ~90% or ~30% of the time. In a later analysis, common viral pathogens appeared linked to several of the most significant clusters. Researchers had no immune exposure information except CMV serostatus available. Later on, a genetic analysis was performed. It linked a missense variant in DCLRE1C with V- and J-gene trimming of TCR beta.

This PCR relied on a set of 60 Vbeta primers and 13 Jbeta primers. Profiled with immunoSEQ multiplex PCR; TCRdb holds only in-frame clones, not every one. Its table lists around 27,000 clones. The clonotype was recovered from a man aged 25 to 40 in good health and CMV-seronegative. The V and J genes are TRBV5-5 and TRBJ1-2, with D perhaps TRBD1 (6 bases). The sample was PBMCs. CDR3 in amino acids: CASSLDDRSGYKAF. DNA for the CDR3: TGTGCCAGCAGCTTGGATGACAGGAGCGGTTACAAAGCCTTC.